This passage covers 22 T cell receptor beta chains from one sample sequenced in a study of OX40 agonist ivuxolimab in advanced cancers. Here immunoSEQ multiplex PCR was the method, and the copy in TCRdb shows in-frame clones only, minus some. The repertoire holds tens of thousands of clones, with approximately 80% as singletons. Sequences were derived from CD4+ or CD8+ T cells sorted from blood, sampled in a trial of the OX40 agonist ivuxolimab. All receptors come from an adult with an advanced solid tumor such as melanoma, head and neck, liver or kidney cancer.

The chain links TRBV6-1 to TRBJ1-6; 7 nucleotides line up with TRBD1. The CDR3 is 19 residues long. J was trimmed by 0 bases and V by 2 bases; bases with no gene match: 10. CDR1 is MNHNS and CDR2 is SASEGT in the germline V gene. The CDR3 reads CASSEFLMGDSSYNSPLHF. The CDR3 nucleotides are TGTGCCAGCAGTGAATTCCTGATGGGGGACAGCTCCTATAATTCACCCCTCCACTTT.

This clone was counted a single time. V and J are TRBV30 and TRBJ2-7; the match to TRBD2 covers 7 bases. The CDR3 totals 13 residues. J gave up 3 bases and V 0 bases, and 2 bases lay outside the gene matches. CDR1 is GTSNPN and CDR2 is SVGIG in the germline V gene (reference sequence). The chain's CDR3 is CAWSVGGNYEQYF. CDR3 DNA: TGTGCCTGGAGTGTGGGGGGGAACTACGAGCAGTACTTC. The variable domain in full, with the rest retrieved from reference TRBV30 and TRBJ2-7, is SQTIHQWPATLVQPVGSPLSLECTVEGTSNPNLYWYRQAAGRGLQLLFYSVGIGQISSEVPQNLSASRPQDRQFILSSKKLLLSDSGFYLCAWSVGGNYEQYFGPGTRLTVT.

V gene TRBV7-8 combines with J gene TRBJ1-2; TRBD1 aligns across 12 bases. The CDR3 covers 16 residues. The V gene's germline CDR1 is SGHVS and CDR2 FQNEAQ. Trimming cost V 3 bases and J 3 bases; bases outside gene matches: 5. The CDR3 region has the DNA TGTGCCAGCAGCTTCACCGGGACAGGGGGCTACTATGGCTACACCTTC. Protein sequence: CASSFTGTGGYYGYTF. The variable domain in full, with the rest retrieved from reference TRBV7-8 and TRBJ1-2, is GAGVSQSPRYKVAKRGQDVALRCDPISGHVSLFWYQQALGQGPEFLTYFQNEAQLDKSGLPSDRFFAERPEGSVSTLKIQRTQQEDSAVYLCASSFTGTGGYYGYTFGSGTRLTVV.

CDR3 bases: TGTGCCAGTAGTACGTTAGAAAACATTCAGTACTTC. Translating gives CASSTLENIQYF. This chain connects TRBV19 to TRBJ2-4; D not resolved. Deletions cut 4 bases from V and 5 bases from J, with 6 bases between. From germline, CDR1 is LNHDA and CDR2 SQIVND (reference sequence). This CDR3 is 12 amino acids long. Variable domain in full (rest from reference TRBV19 and TRBJ2-4): DGGITQSPKYLFRKEGQNVTLSCEQNLNHDAMYWYRQDPGQGLRLIYYSQIVNDFQKGDIAEGYSVSREKKESFPLTVTSAQKNPTAFYLCASSTLENIQYFGAGTRLSVL.

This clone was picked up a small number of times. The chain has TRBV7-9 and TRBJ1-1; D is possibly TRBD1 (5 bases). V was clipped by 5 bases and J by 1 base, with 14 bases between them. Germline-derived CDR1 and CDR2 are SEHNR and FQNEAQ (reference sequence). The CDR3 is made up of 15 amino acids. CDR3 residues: CASSGHGAENTEAFF. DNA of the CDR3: TGTGCCAGCAGCGGTCATGGGGCTGAGAACACTGAAGCTTTCTTT. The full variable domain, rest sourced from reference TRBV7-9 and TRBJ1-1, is DTGVSQNPRHKITKRGQNVTFRCDPISEHNRLYWYRQTLGQGPEFLTYFQNEAQLEKSRLLSDRFSAERPKGSFSTLEIQRTEQGDSAMYLCASSGHGAENTEAFFGQGTRLTVV.

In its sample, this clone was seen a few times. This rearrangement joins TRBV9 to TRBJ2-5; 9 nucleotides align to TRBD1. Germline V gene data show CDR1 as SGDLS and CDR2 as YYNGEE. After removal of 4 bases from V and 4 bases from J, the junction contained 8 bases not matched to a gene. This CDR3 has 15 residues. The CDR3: CASSPGQGATETQYF. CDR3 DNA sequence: TGTGCCAGCAGCCCGGGACAGGGCGCTACAGAGACCCAGTACTTC.

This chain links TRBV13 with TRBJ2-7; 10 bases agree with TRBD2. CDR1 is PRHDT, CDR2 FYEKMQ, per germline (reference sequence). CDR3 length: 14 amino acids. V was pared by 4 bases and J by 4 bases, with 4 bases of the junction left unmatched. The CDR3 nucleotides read TGTGCCAGCAGCTCCCTAGCGGGAGTTTACGAGCAGTACTTC. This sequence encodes CASSSLAGVYEQYF.

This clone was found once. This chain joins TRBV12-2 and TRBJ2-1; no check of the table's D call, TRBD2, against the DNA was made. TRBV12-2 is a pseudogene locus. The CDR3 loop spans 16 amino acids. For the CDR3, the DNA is TGTGCAAGTCTTCTACTAGCGGGAGTGAGCTACAATGAGCAGTTCTTC. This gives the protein CASLLLAGVSYNEQFF.

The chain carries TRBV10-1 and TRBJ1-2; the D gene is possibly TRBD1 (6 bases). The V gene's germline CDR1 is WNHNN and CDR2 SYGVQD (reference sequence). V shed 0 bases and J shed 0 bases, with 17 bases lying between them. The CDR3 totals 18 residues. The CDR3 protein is CASSESGASAGANYGYTF. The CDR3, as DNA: TGCGCCAGCAGTGAGTCGGGGGCCTCCGCCGGAGCTAACTATGGCTACACCTTC.

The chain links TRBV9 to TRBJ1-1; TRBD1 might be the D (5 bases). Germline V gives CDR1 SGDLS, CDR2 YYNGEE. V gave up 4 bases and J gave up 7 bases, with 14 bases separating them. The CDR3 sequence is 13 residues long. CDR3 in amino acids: CASSPRGGDEAFF. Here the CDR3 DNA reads TGTGCCAGCAGCCCCCGTGGGGGTGATGAAGCTTTCTTT.

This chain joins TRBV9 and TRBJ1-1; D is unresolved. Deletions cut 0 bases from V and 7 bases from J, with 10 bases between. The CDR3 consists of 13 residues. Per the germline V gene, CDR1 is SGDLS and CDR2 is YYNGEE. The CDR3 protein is CASSVDSAGEAFF. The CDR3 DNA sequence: TGTGCCAGCAGCGTAGACTCGGCCGGTGAAGCTTTCTTT.

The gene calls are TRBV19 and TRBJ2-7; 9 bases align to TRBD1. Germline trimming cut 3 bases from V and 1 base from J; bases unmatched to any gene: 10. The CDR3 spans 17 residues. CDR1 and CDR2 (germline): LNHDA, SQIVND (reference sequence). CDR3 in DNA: TGTGCCAGTAGTATCGGGACAGGGAAGGCGCTATCCTACGAGCAGTACTTC. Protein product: CASSIGTGKALSYEQYF.

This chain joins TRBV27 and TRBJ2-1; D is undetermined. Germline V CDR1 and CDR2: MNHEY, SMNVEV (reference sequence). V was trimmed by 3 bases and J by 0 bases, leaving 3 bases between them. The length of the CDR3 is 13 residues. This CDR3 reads CASSLVSYNEQFF. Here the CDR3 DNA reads TGTGCCAGCAGTTTGGTCTCCTACAATGAGCAGTTCTTC.

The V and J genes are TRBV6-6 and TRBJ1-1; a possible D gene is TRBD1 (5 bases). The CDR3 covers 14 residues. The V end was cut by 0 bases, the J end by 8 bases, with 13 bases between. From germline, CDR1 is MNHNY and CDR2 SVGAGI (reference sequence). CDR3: CASSYSRWGEEAFF. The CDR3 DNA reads TGTGCCAGCAGTTACTCGAGATGGGGGGAGGAAGCTTTCTTT.

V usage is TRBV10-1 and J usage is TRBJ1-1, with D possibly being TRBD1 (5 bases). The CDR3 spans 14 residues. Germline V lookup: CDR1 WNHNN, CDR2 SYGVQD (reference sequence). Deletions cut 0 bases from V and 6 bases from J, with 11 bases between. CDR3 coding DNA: TGCGCCAGCAGTGAGTCGACTCAGGGTTCTGAAGCTTTCTTT. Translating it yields CASSESTQGSEAFF.

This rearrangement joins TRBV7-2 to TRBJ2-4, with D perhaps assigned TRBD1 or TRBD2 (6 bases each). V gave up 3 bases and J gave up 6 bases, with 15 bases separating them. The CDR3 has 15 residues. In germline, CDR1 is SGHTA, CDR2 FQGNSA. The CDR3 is CASSFFAGHGNIQYF. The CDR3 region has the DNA TGTGCCAGCAGCTTTTTTGCGGGACATGGAAACATTCAGTACTTC.

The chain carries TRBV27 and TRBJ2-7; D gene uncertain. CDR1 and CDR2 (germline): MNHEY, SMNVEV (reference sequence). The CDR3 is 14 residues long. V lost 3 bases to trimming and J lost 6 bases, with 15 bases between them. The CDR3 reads CASSLKRLSVEQYF. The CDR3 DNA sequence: TGTGCCAGCAGTTTGAAAAGGTTAAGCGTCGAGCAGTACTTC.

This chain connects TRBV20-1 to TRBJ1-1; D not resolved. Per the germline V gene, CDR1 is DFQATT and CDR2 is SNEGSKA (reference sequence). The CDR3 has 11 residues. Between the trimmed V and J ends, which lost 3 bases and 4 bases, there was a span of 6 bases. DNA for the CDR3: TGCAGTGCTAGCTCCGGCACTGAAGCTTTCTTT. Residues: CSASSGTEAFF.

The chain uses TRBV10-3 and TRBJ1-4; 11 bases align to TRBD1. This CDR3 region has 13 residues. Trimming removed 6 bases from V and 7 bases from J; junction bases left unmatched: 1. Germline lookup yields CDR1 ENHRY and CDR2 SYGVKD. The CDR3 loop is CAIRGTGGEKLFF. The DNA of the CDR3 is TGTGCCATCAGAGGGACAGGGGGTGAAAAACTGTTTTTT.

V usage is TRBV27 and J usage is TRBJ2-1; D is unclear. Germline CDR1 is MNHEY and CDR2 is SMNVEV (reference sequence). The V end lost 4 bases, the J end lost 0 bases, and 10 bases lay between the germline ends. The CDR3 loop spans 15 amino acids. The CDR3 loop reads CASSYKGLSYNEQFF. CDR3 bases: TGTGCCAGCAGTTATAAGGGTCTCTCCTACAATGAGCAGTTCTTC.

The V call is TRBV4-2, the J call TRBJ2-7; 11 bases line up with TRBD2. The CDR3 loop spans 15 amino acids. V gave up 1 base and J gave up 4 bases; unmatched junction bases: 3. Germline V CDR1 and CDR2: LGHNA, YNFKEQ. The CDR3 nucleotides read TGTGCCAGCAGCCAAGGGGCTAGCGGGGGGTACGAGCAGTACTTC. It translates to CASSQGASGGYEQYF.

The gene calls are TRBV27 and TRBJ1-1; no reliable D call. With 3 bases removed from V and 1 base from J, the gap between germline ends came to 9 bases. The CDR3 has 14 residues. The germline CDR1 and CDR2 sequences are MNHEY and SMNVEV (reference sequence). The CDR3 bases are TGTGCCAGCAGTTTCTCCAGGACGAACACTGAAGCTTTCTTT. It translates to CASSFSRTNTEAFF.